A single sample is the source of the 9 T cell receptor beta chains below, sequenced in a study of blood T cell repertoires in COVID-19 (dated by TCRdb to the early 2020s). The library relied on the immunoSEQ multiplex PCR assay. TCRdb provides this immuneACCESS table in a form limited to in-frame rearrangements. Some clones are lacking; in checked studies, under half of them reflect an unresolved V gene, and why the rest are absent is not known. This sample has about 73,000 clones in its table, and roughly 80% of those were observed once. The ten largest account for 1.8% of the sample. The sample consisted of peripheral blood. Every receptor here comes from a woman aged 60-75 years with acute or convalescent COVID-19.

In its sample, this clone was seen once. The V gene is TRBV3-1 (or the pseudogene TRBV3-2), the J gene TRBJ2-7, with a tentative D call TRBD2 (5 bases). CDR1 and CDR2 from the germline V gene are LGHDT and YNNKEL (reference sequence). The length of the CDR3 is 16 residues. Trimming left V 1 base short and J 2 bases short, with 15 bases between. The CDR3 DNA reads TGTGCCAGCAGCCAAGGCGTTGGAGGAACAACCTACGAGCAGTACTTC. This gives the protein CASSQGVGGTTYEQYF.

This clone was picked up one time. The V call is TRBV20-1, the J call TRBJ1-3; 7 bases are a match to TRBD1. Germline loops: CDR1 DFQATT, CDR2 SNEGSKA (reference sequence). J gave up 9 bases and V 7 bases, and 6 bases lay outside the gene matches. The CDR3 has 11 residues. DNA for the CDR3: TGCAGTGGGATAACAGGGGCCACCATATATTTT. This encodes CSGITGATIYF.

DNA for the CDR3: TGTGCCACCAGTGCGTATGGCGGGGTGGGACGGGATGAGCAGTTCTTC. Protein: CATSAYGGVGRDEQFF. The chain joins TRBV24-1 to TRBJ2-1; TRBD2 is a possible D gene (6 bases). The germline V gene encodes CDR1 KGHDR and CDR2 SFDVKD. Trimming removed 5 bases from V and 8 bases from J, with 21 bases in between. CDR3 size: 16 residues.

The V gene is TRBV5-5, the J gene TRBJ1-2; 8 bases align to TRBD1. V gave up 4 bases and J gave up 3 bases; unmatched junction bases: 5. CDR1 and CDR2 (germline): SGHKS, YYEKEE (reference sequence). This CDR3 has 14 amino acids. The CDR3 region has the DNA TGTGCCAGCAGCCCGACAGGGGCCGACTATGGCTACACCTTC. This sequence encodes CASSPTGADYGYTF.

This chain connects TRBV30 to TRBJ1-5; D unresolved. With 0 bases removed from V and 4 bases from J, the gap between germline ends came to 7 bases. Per germline, CDR1 GTSNPN and CDR2 SVGIG (reference sequence). The CDR3 sequence is 13 residues long. CDR3 nucleotides: TGTGCCTGGAGTGTAGCCCGGAATCAGCCCCAGCATTTT. Translating it yields CAWSVARNQPQHF.

The V call is TRBV19, the J call TRBJ2-1; D is perhaps TRBD2 (5 bases). V was trimmed by 6 bases and J by 3 bases, leaving 12 bases between them. This CDR3 is 14 amino acids long. Germline-derived CDR1 and CDR2 are LNHDA and SQIVND (reference sequence). The CDR3 reads CASRPSTLYNEQFF. The CDR3 DNA reads TGTGCCAGTAGACCTAGCACCCTCTACAATGAGCAGTTCTTC.

The chain couples TRBV9 to TRBJ2-5; TRBD2 aligns across 7 bases. Germline CDR1 and CDR2: SGDLS and YYNGEE. The V gene end was trimmed by 3 bases and the J gene end by 5 bases; junction bases not matched to a gene: 16. This CDR3 region has 17 residues. The CDR3 reads CASSAFEGREFGETQYF. In DNA, the CDR3 is TGTGCCAGCAGCGCCTTCGAGGGGCGGGAGTTCGGTGAGACCCAGTACTTC.

The V call is TRBV27, the J call TRBJ1-1; D is uncertain. V lost 6 bases and J lost 5, with 13 bases in between. The CDR3 length is 13 residues. Germline V gene data show CDR1 as MNHEY and CDR2 as SMNVEV (reference sequence). CDR3 coding DNA: TGTGCCAGCAGCCCACGGGGTTTTACTGAAGCTTTCTTT. Encoded protein: CASSPRGFTEAFF.

This chain uses TRBV7-2 with TRBJ1-5, with a tentative D call TRBD1 (6 bases). Trimming cost V 5 bases and J 1 base, with 9 bases left between them. The CDR3 covers 14 residues. Germline V gives CDR1 SGHTA, CDR2 FQGNSA. This CDR3 is CASSAGASNQPQHF. The CDR3 DNA reads as TGTGCCAGCAGCGCAGGGGCAAGCAATCAGCCCCAGCATTTT.